This is a list of T cell receptor beta chains from one sample in a study of blood T cell repertoires in COVID-19. Generated by immunoSEQ multiplex PCR, the TCRdb table keeps only in-frame clones and is missing some. The sample lists roughly 50,000 clones; 85% to 90% were seen once. Sequencing was performed on peripheral blood. Receptors were obtained from a man aged 70 or older with active COVID-19. Both conserved end residues are part of each CDR3. Each record gives: clone size, D gene, J gene, V gene, CDR3 DNA, CDR3 protein. A D gene is named only where the DNA matches it firmly. Clone size is stated in some rows and not others, as once, few, many or a class when expanded.

abundance: .; d_gene: TRBD2; j_gene: TRBJ2-7; v_gene: TRBV3-1/TRBV3-2; CDR3nt: TGTGCCAGCAGCCGGACTAGCTACGAGCAGTACTTC; CDR3aa: CASSRTSYEQYF
abundance: .; d_gene: .; j_gene: TRBJ2-1; v_gene: TRBV4-3; CDR3nt: TGCGCCAGCAGCCTTCGAGCCAACAATGAGCAGTTCTTC; CDR3aa: CASSLRANNEQFF
abundance: .; d_gene: .; j_gene: TRBJ2-7; v_gene: TRBV7-3; CDR3nt: TGTGCCAGCAGCTTAATCGGAGGGTATAAACTCTACGAGCAGTACTTC; CDR3aa: CASSLIGGYKLYEQYF
abundance: .; d_gene: .; j_gene: TRBJ2-5; v_gene: TRBV7-2; CDR3nt: TGTGCCAGCAGCTTACTCACGACAGGAGAAGAGACCCAGTACTTC; CDR3aa: CASSLLTTGEETQYF
abundance: many; d_gene: TRBD1; j_gene: TRBJ2-7; v_gene: TRBV18; CDR3nt: TGTGCCAGCTCACCACTCCCAAGGGGGACAGGGAGTGAGCAGTACTTC; CDR3aa: CASSPLPRGTGSEQYF
abundance: .; d_gene: TRBD1; j_gene: TRBJ2-1; v_gene: TRBV6-6; CDR3nt: TGTGCCAGCAGCTGGGACAGTTTCTCCTACAATGAGCAGTTCTTC; CDR3aa: CASSWDSFSYNEQFF
abundance: .; d_gene: TRBD1; j_gene: TRBJ2-7; v_gene: TRBV7-9; CDR3nt: TGTGCCAGCAGCGGCCGGGACAGGGGGCGTAGCGAGCAGTACTTC; CDR3aa: CASSGRDRGRSEQYF
abundance: .; d_gene: .; j_gene: TRBJ2-5; v_gene: TRBV11-2; CDR3nt: TGTGCCAGCAGCTTAGTGAAGGCGGGGCCCTTCCAAGAGACCCAGTACTTC; CDR3aa: CASSLVKAGPFQETQYF
abundance: .; d_gene: .; j_gene: TRBJ1-2; v_gene: TRBV5-8; CDR3nt: TGTGCCAGCAGTCTGTGGGCCGGAGGCTACACCTTC; CDR3aa: CASSLWAGGYTF
abundance: few; d_gene: .; j_gene: TRBJ2-2; v_gene: TRBV5-1; CDR3nt: TGCGCCAGCAGCTTGGTTCTACCGACCGGGGAGCTGTTTTTT; CDR3aa: CASSLVLPTGELFF
abundance: .; d_gene: TRBD1; j_gene: TRBJ1-1; v_gene: TRBV5-6; CDR3nt: TGTGCCAGCAGATATTCACAGGGGTCCATGAACACTGAAGCTTTCTTT; CDR3aa: CASRYSQGSMNTEAFF
abundance: once; d_gene: .; j_gene: TRBJ2-7; v_gene: TRBV12-3/TRBV12-4; CDR3nt: TGTGCCAGCAGCTGGGACATCTCCTACGAGCAGTACTTC; CDR3aa: CASSWDISYEQYF
abundance: .; d_gene: .; j_gene: TRBJ1-1; v_gene: TRBV19; CDR3nt: TGTGCCAGTAAAGAGGGAAAAGCTTTCTTT; CDR3aa: CASKEGKAFF
abundance: few; d_gene: .; j_gene: TRBJ2-7; v_gene: TRBV27; CDR3nt: TGTGCCAGCAGTACCCCCTTGGGCAGGGTCTACGAGCAGTACTTC; CDR3aa: CASSTPLGRVYEQYF
abundance: .; d_gene: .; j_gene: TRBJ1-1; v_gene: TRBV5-1; CDR3nt: TGCGCCAGCAGCTTGGATGGCCGGAGGGCCCACACTGAAGCTTTCTTT; CDR3aa: CASSLDGRRAHTEAFF
abundance: .; d_gene: .; j_gene: TRBJ2-3; v_gene: TRBV6-4; CDR3nt: TGTGCCAGCAGTGGACAAGCTTTCACAGATACGCAGTATTTT; CDR3aa: CASSGQAFTDTQYF
abundance: .; d_gene: .; j_gene: TRBJ2-1; v_gene: TRBV13; CDR3nt: TGTGCCAGCAGCATCCGGCTAGCCCATGAGCAGTTCTTC; CDR3aa: CASSIRLAHEQFF
abundance: few; d_gene: TRBD1; j_gene: TRBJ1-2; v_gene: TRBV7-9; CDR3nt: TGTGCCAGCAGCACCGGGACAGCCTTCGGCTATGGCTACACCTTC; CDR3aa: CASSTGTAFGYGYTF
abundance: few; d_gene: .; j_gene: TRBJ2-2; v_gene: TRBV12-5; CDR3nt: TGTGCTAGTGGTTTGTTCAGGGGCAGTGGCACCGGGGAGCTGTTTTTT; CDR3aa: CASGLFRGSGTGELFF
abundance: .; d_gene: .; j_gene: TRBJ2-1; v_gene: TRBV5-1; CDR3nt: TGCGCCAGCAGCTTGAGGCAAGGGCTCGGGGGAGAGAATGAGCAGTTCTTC; CDR3aa: CASSLRQGLGGENEQFF
abundance: once; d_gene: TRBD1; j_gene: TRBJ1-1; v_gene: TRBV3-1/TRBV3-2; CDR3nt: TGTGCCAGCAGCCCCCGACAGGGGGCTTGGACTGAAGCTTTCTTT; CDR3aa: CASSPRQGAWTEAFF
abundance: .; d_gene: .; j_gene: TRBJ2-1; v_gene: TRBV5-6; CDR3nt: TGTGCCAGCAGCTTAGGACAGAATGAGCAGTTCTTC; CDR3aa: CASSLGQNEQFF
abundance: .; d_gene: .; j_gene: TRBJ1-1; v_gene: TRBV6-5; CDR3nt: TGTGCCAGCAGTTCTGTCGGGGGTTTGAACACTGAAGCTTTCTTT; CDR3aa: CASSSVGGLNTEAFF
abundance: .; d_gene: TRBD1; j_gene: TRBJ2-2; v_gene: TRBV7-2; CDR3nt: TGTGCCAGCAGCTCCGGGACAGGGGCGAACACCGGGGAGCTGTTTTTT; CDR3aa: CASSSGTGANTGELFF
abundance: once; d_gene: .; j_gene: TRBJ1-4; v_gene: TRBV7-9; CDR3nt: TGTGCCAGCAGCTTACTTTCAGTAAATGAAAAACTGTTTTTT; CDR3aa: CASSLLSVNEKLFF
abundance: .; d_gene: .; j_gene: TRBJ1-1; v_gene: TRBV5-1; CDR3nt: TGCGCCAGCAGCTTGTCAGGATTGAACACTGAAGCTTTCTTT; CDR3aa: CASSLSGLNTEAFF
abundance: .; d_gene: TRBD1; j_gene: TRBJ2-2; v_gene: TRBV7-2; CDR3nt: TGTGCCAGCGGGCAGGGGGCCGGGGAGCTGTTTTTT; CDR3aa: CASGQGAGELFF
abundance: few; d_gene: TRBD1; j_gene: TRBJ1-2; v_gene: TRBV5-1; CDR3nt: TGCGCCAGCAGCTTGCTAGGGGGCGAGGGCTACACCTTC; CDR3aa: CASSLLGGEGYTF
abundance: .; d_gene: .; j_gene: TRBJ2-5; v_gene: TRBV2; CDR3nt: TGTGCCGGGCGGGGAGACCAAGAGACCCAGTACTTC; CDR3aa: CAGRGDQETQYF
abundance: few; d_gene: .; j_gene: TRBJ1-5; v_gene: TRBV5-1; CDR3nt: TGCGCCAGCAGCTTAGTAACCCGGGATCTGGAAGGGAATCAGCCCCAGCATTTT; CDR3aa: CASSLVTRDLEGNQPQHF
abundance: few; d_gene: .; j_gene: TRBJ1-4; v_gene: TRBV6-1; CDR3nt: TGTGCCAGCAGTGATCACAGGGATATAATAGGAAAACTGTTTTTT; CDR3aa: CASSDHRDIIGKLFF
abundance: .; d_gene: .; j_gene: TRBJ2-2; v_gene: TRBV7-3; CDR3nt: TGTGCCAGCAGCCCCCGTTCGGGCGGGGAGCTGTTTTTT; CDR3aa: CASSPRSGGELFF
abundance: once; d_gene: TRBD1; j_gene: TRBJ1-2; v_gene: TRBV9; CDR3nt: TGTGCCAGCAGCCCTGAGACAGGGCCCAACTATGGCTACACCTTC; CDR3aa: CASSPETGPNYGYTF
abundance: .; d_gene: .; j_gene: TRBJ1-2; v_gene: TRBV12-5; CDR3nt: TGTGCTAGTGGTTTGGGACAGATTTCGATCAACTATGGCTACACCTTC; CDR3aa: CASGLGQISINYGYTF
abundance: medium-sized; d_gene: TRBD2; j_gene: TRBJ2-2; v_gene: TRBV7-3; CDR3nt: TGTGCCAGCAGCGCCCAGCGGGGCCTGAACACCGGGGAGCTGTTTTTT; CDR3aa: CASSAQRGLNTGELFF
abundance: .; d_gene: .; j_gene: TRBJ2-1; v_gene: TRBV28; CDR3nt: TGTGCCAGCAGTCCCCGGCGTGAGGTCAATGAGCAGTTCTTC; CDR3aa: CASSPRREVNEQFF
abundance: .; d_gene: .; j_gene: TRBJ2-2; v_gene: TRBV27; CDR3nt: TGTGCCAGCAGTTTATACGGGGGAGCGAACACCGGGGAGCTGTTTTTT; CDR3aa: CASSLYGGANTGELFF
abundance: .; d_gene: .; j_gene: TRBJ1-1; v_gene: TRBV29-1; CDR3nt: TGCAGCGCGCGTAGGGGTCTGGCCACTGAAGCTTTCTTT; CDR3aa: CSARRGLATEAFF
abundance: .; d_gene: .; j_gene: TRBJ2-7; v_gene: TRBV9; CDR3nt: TGTGCCAGCAGCGCCGGACGGGGGAACTACGAGCAGTACTTC; CDR3aa: CASSAGRGNYEQYF
abundance: .; d_gene: TRBD1; j_gene: TRBJ2-7; v_gene: TRBV7-2; CDR3nt: TGTGCCAGCAGTAAAGGGACAGGAGTATCCTACGAGCAGTACTTC; CDR3aa: CASSKGTGVSYEQYF